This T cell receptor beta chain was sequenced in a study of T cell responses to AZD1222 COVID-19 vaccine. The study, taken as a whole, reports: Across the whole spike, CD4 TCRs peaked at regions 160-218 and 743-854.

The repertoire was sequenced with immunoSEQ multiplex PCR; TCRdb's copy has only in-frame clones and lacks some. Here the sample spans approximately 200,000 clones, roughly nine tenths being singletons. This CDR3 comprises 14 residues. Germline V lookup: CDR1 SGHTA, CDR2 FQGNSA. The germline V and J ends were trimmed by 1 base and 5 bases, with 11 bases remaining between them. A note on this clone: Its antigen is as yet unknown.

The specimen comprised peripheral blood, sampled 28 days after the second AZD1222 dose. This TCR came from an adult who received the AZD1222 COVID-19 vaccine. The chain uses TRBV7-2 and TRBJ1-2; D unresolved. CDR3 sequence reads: CASSLEDGLYGYTF. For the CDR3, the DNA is TGTGCCAGCAGCTTAGAGGACGGGCTTTATGGCTACACCTTC.